The 27 T cell receptor beta chains below all came from one sample that was sequenced in a study of cytomegalovirus exposure and HLA in healthy donors. The PCR employed 60 Vbeta primers together with 13 Jbeta primers. Here immunoSEQ multiplex PCR was the method, and the copy in TCRdb shows in-frame clones only, minus some. The sample shows fewer than 250,000 clones, 82% of them seen only once. Material: PBMCs. The receptors derive from a man aged 40-49 years in good health and CMV-seropositive.

The rearrangement joins TRBV9 to TRBJ2-3, with 9 nucleotides matching TRBD1. Looked up from germline, CDR1 is SGDLS and CDR2 is YYNGEE. J gave up 0 bases and V 3 bases, and 5 bases lay outside the gene matches. This CDR3 comprises 16 residues. Written as DNA, the CDR3 is TGTGCCAGCAGCGGGGGGACAGGGCGTAGCACAGATACGCAGTATTTT. Its protein product is CASSGGTGRSTDTQYF.

The gene calls are TRBV4-1 and TRBJ2-7; the D gene is possibly TRBD2 (6 bases). The V end lost 5 bases, the J end lost 2 bases, and 10 bases lay between the germline ends. Germline loops: CDR1 MGHRA, CDR2 YSYEKL. The CDR3 is 13 residues long. The CDR3 here is CASSSERAYEQYF. The CDR3 DNA is TGCGCCAGCAGCTCGGAGCGGGCCTACGAGCAGTACTTC.

This clone was counted between two and nine times. The chain joins TRBV30 to TRBJ2-1; 8 bases map to TRBD1. CDR1 GTSNPN and CDR2 SVGIG come from the germline V gene (reference sequence). CDR3 length equals 16 residues. Germline trimming cut 1 base from V and 2 bases from J; bases unmatched to any gene: 7. The CDR3 coding sequence is TGTGCCTGGAGTGAAGTCGGACAGGGTACCTACAATGAGCAGTTCTTC. Protein product: CAWSEVGQGTYNEQFF.

The genes are TRBV27 and TRBJ2-7; tentative D call: TRBD1 (5 bases). The CDR3 has 14 amino acids. From germline, CDR1 is MNHEY and CDR2 SMNVEV (reference sequence). Trimming pared 6 bases from V and 1 base from J, leaving 13 bases between. CDR3 bases: TGTGCCAGCAGGGACACCTTTGCATCCTACGAGCAGTACTTC. As protein: CASRDTFASYEQYF.

V usage is TRBV4-1 and J usage is TRBJ2-3; the D is unclear. The germline gives CDR1 MGHRA, CDR2 YSYEKL. CDR3 size: 15 residues. V shed 0 bases and J shed 1 base, with 8 bases lying between them. The CDR3 DNA reads as TGCGCCAGCAGCCAAGATCGTGGCCGCACAGATACGCAGTATTTT. This codes for CASSQDRGRTDTQYF.

The chain has TRBV21-1 and TRBJ2-3; the tabulated D call, TRBD1, remains unverified against the DNA. TRBV21-1 is termed a pseudogene. CDR3 length: 16 amino acids. This CDR3 reads CASRLLDRDSTDTQYF. DNA of the CDR3: TGTGCCAGCAGATTATTAGACCGCGACAGTACAGATACGCAGTATTTT.

The rearrangement uses TRBV28 and TRBJ2-3; 9 bases align to TRBD1. From germline, CDR1 is MDHEN and CDR2 SYDVKM. Trimming cost V 1 base and J 3 bases; bases outside gene matches: 5. The CDR3 extends over 16 amino acids. CDR3 nucleotides: TGTGCCAGCAGTTTATATGGACAGGGGCGAACAGATACGCAGTATTTT. Its translation: CASSLYGQGRTDTQYF.

The J gene is TRBJ2-1, the V gene TRBV7-3, with D perhaps TRBD2 (6 bases). The CDR3 runs 15 residues. Trimming removed 0 bases from V and 8 bases from J, with 14 bases in between. CDR1 is SGHTA, CDR2 FQGTGA, per germline. The CDR3 reads CASSLTGRLGDEQFF. The DNA of the CDR3 is TGTGCCAGCAGCTTAACGGGGAGACTAGGAGATGAGCAGTTCTTC.

The chain links TRBV5-5 to TRBJ1-1; D gene unclear. The CDR3 extends over 12 amino acids. CDR1 and CDR2 from the germline V gene are SGHKS and YYEKEE (reference sequence). The V end was cut by 0 bases, the J end by 10 bases, with 10 bases between. DNA for the CDR3: TGTGCCAGCAGCTTGGACATATCGGGAGCTTTCTTT. It translates to CASSLDISGAFF.

The chain combines TRBV6-1 with TRBJ1-2; D might be TRBD1 (6 bases). The CDR3 is 13 residues long. Per germline, CDR1 MNHNS and CDR2 SASEGT. The ends were cut back, 4 bases at V and 7 bases at J, with 13 bases in the middle. The CDR3 is CASSAWTARGYTF. Written as DNA, the CDR3 is TGTGCCAGCAGTGCCTGGACAGCACGTGGCTACACCTTC.

The chain links TRBV4-1 to TRBJ2-1; 8 nucleotides agree with TRBD2. Germline V gene sequence: CDR1 MGHRA, CDR2 YSYEKL. Trimming removed 6 bases from V and 8 bases from J; junction bases left unmatched: 12. The CDR3 runs 15 residues. The CDR3 sequence: CASRTLDGRAYEQFF. The CDR3 region has the DNA TGCGCCAGCAGGACCCTTGACGGGAGGGCCTATGAGCAGTTCTTC.

The rearrangement uses TRBV7-6 and TRBJ2-3; 13 nucleotides align to TRBD2. The ends lost 0 bases at V and 3 bases at J; junction bases unmatched: 3. The CDR3 has 17 residues. CDR1 SGHVS and CDR2 FNYEAQ come from the germline V gene. The chain's CDR3 is CASSLAPLAGGTDTQYF. The CDR3 DNA is TGTGCCAGCAGCTTAGCGCCACTAGCGGGAGGGACAGATACGCAGTATTTT.

The rearrangement joins TRBV6-1 to TRBJ1-2; D ambiguous. V was cut by 2 bases and J by 10 bases, with 17 bases left in between. Germline lookup yields CDR1 MNHNS and CDR2 SASEGT. This CDR3 is built from 14 residues. This CDR3 reads CASSELSRLHAYTF. The CDR3 region has the DNA TGTGCCAGCAGTGAACTTTCCAGACTCCATGCCTACACCTTC.

This sequence joins TRBV30 and TRBJ2-1; D might be TRBD1 (6 bases). Trimming stripped 1 base from V and 4 bases from J, with 14 bases between. The CDR3 has 15 amino acids. Germline V gene data show CDR1 as GTSNPN and CDR2 as SVGIG (reference sequence). DNA of the CDR3: TGTGCCTGGAGTGGGACAGCGATGATGTACAATGAGCAGTTCTTC. Translated: CAWSGTAMMYNEQFF.

The V and J genes are TRBV14 and TRBJ2-3; D is ambiguous. V lost 4 bases to trimming and J lost 9 bases, with 14 bases between them. CDR1 SGHDN and CDR2 FVKESK come from the germline V gene. The length of the CDR3 is 13 residues. The CDR3 nucleotides read TGTGCCAGCAGCCCCTCCCCTGTCGAGACGCAGTATTTT. Residues: CASSPSPVETQYF.

The V and J genes are TRBV5-5 and TRBJ2-4; 8 bases agree with TRBD1. Germline assignment: CDR1 SGHKS and CDR2 YYEKEE (reference sequence). The ends lost 6 bases at V and 0 bases at J; junction bases unmatched: 8. The CDR3 is 16 residues long. The CDR3 DNA is TGTGCCAGCACCTTCGGACAGGGATCAGCCAAAAACATTCAGTACTTC. Protein: CASTFGQGSAKNIQYF.

In this sample, this clone turned up once. The rearrangement joins TRBV11-3 to TRBJ2-5, with D unresolved. CDR1 and CDR2 (germline): SGHNT, YENEEA. Trimming pared 5 bases from V and 4 bases from J, leaving 17 bases between. The length of the CDR3 is 15 residues. CDR3 nucleotides: TGTGCCAGCAGCCTGTCCTTTAAACAGAGAGAGACCCAGTACTTC. Translation: CASSLSFKQRETQYF.

This rearrangement joins TRBV29-1 to TRBJ2-3; 7 bases are a match to TRBD1. J lost 5 bases, V lost 6 bases, and 8 bases had no gene match. CDR1 and CDR2 (germline): SQVTM, ANQGSEA. The CDR3 has 13 residues. CDR3: CSVTGAKGDTQYF. The DNA of the CDR3 is TGCAGCGTCACAGGGGCGAAGGGAGATACGCAGTATTTT.

This chain uses TRBV15 with TRBJ1-5; 9 nucleotides align to TRBD1. The CDR3 runs 18 residues. From germline, CDR1 is LNHNV and CDR2 YYDKDF (reference sequence). With V trimmed by 0 bases and J by 4 bases, 10 bases remained unmatched. CDR3 in amino acids: CATSRDLGRDRVNQPQHF. CDR3 in DNA: TGTGCCACCAGCAGAGATCTCGGCCGGGACAGGGTAAATCAGCCCCAGCATTTT.

V gene TRBV4-1 combines with J gene TRBJ2-5, with TRBD2 matching 9 bases. TRBJ2-7 matches the DNA end more closely, so the J call is doubtful. CDR1 is MGHRA, CDR2 YSYEKL, per germline. The CDR3 extends over 15 amino acids. This CDR3 reads CASSQTTSGGYEQYF. In DNA form, the CDR3 reads TGCGCCAGCAGCCAAACGACTAGCGGAGGTTACGAGCAGTACTTC.

The V gene is TRBV15, the J gene TRBJ1-4; D is perhaps TRBD1 (5 bases). Germline CDR1 and CDR2: LNHNV and YYDKDF (reference sequence). CDR3 length: 15 residues. Deletions cut 1 base from V and 4 bases from J, with 10 bases between. CDR3 sequence: CATSRVGESNEKLFF. The CDR3 coding sequence is TGTGCCACCAGCAGAGTAGGGGAAAGTAATGAAAAACTGTTTTTT.

The chain joins TRBV19 to TRBJ1-1; TRBD1 is a possible D gene (5 bases). Trimming removed 3 bases from V and 9 bases from J, with 11 bases in between. Looked up from germline, CDR1 is LNHDA and CDR2 is SQIVND (reference sequence). The CDR3 is made up of 12 amino acids. CDR3 amino acids: CASSMKGKKAFF. In DNA form, the CDR3 reads TGTGCCAGTAGTATGAAGGGGAAGAAAGCTTTCTTT.

J is TRBJ2-7 and V is TRBV6-1, with D uncertain. The CDR3 runs 15 residues. The V end lost 2 bases, the J end lost 3 bases, and 14 bases lay between the germline ends. Per the germline V gene, CDR1 is MNHNS and CDR2 is SASEGT. The CDR3 is CASSEYSTISYEQYV. CDR3 bases: TGTGCCAGCAGTGAATACAGCACGATCAGCTACGAGCAGTACGTC.

The rearrangement joins TRBV15 to TRBJ2-1; TRBD2 might be the D (7 bases). Germline V gene lookup returns CDR1 LNHNV and CDR2 YYDKDF (reference sequence). The CDR3 spans 13 residues. Between the trimmed V and J ends, which lost 9 bases and 2 bases, there was a span of 11 bases. CDR3 coding DNA: TGTGCCACAGGGGGGGGAACCTACAATGAGCAGTTCTTC. Protein: CATGGGTYNEQFF.

This clone was seen a handful of times. This chain connects TRBV18 to TRBJ1-1; D possibly corresponds to TRBD1 (6 bases). Between the trimmed V and J ends, which lost 3 bases and 4 bases, there was a span of 9 bases. Germline V lookup: CDR1 KGHSH, CDR2 LQKENI. The CDR3 extends over 13 amino acids. In DNA, the CDR3 is TGTGCCAGCTCACCTGACAGGCTCACTGAAGCTTTCTTT. It specifies CASSPDRLTEAFF.

V is TRBV7-8 and J is TRBJ1-1; 7 bases map to TRBD1. The CDR3 spans 16 residues. V gave up 10 bases and J gave up 5 bases; unmatched junction bases: 19. CDR1 is SGHVS, CDR2 FQNEAQ, per germline. Written as DNA, the CDR3 is TGTGCCACCAAAGTCGTAGGGGGCGAGAAGGAGACTGAAGCTTTCTTT. As protein: CATKVVGGEKETEAFF. The full variable domain, rest sourced from reference TRBV7-8 and TRBJ1-1, is GAGVSQSPRYKVAKRGQDVALRCDPISGHVSLFWYQQALGQGPEFLTYFQNEAQLDKSGLPSDRFFAERPEGSVSTLKIQRTQQEDSAVYLCATKVVGGEKETEAFFGQGTRLTVV.

CDR3: CASSIGGSLYEQYF. Written as DNA, the CDR3 is TGTGCCAGTAGTATAGGCGGGAGTCTCTACGAGCAGTACTTC. This sequence joins TRBV19 and TRBJ2-7; TRBD2 matches 7 bases. CDR3 length: 14 amino acids. CDR1 and CDR2 from the germline V gene are LNHDA and SQIVND (reference sequence). V gave up 1 base and J gave up 3 bases; unmatched junction bases: 3.